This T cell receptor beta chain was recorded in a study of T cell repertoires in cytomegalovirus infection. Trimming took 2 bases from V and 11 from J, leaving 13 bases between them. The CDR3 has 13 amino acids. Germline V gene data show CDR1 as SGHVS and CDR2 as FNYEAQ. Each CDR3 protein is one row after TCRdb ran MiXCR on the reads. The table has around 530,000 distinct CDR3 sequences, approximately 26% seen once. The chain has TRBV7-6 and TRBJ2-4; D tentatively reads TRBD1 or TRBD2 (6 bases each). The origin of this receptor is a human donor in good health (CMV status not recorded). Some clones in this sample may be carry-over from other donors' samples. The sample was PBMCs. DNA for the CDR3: TGTGCCAGCAGCTTAACGGGGGCCGGGGTTCAGTACTTC. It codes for CASSLTGAGVQYF. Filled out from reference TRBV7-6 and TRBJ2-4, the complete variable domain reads GAGVSQSPRYKVTKRGQDVALRCDPISGHVSLYWYRQALGQGPEFLTYFNYEAQQDKSGLPNDRFSAERPEGSISTLTIQRTEQRDSAMYRCASSLTGAGVQYFGAGTRLSVL.